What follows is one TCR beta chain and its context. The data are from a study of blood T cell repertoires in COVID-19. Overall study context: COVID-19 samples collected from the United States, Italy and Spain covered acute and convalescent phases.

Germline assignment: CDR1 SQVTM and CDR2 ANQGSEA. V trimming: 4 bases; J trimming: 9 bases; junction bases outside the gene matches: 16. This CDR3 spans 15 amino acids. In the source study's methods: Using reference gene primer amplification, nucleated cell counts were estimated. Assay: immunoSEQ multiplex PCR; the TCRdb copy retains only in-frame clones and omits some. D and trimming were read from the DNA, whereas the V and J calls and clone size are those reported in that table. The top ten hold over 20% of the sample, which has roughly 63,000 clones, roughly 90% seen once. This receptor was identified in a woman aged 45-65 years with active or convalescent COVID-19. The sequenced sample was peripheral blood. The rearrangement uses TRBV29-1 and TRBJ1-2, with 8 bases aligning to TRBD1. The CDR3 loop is CSVVQPGQEIPSYTF. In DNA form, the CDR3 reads TGCAGCGTTGTTCAACCGGGACAGGAGATTCCGAGCTACACCTTC. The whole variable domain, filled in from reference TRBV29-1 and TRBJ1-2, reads SAVISQKPSRDICQRGTSLTIQCQVDSQVTMMFWYRQQPGQSLTLIATANQGSEATYESGFVIDKFPISRPNLTFSTLTVSNMSPEDSSIYLCSVVQPGQEIPSYTFGSGTRLTVV.